The 19 T cell receptor beta chains reported below all come from one sample, sequenced in a study of blood T cell repertoires in COVID-19. Measured with immunoSEQ multiplex PCR; TCRdb has only the in-frame clones, and not every one. Among roughly 200,000 clones, approximately 90% were seen once, and the ten largest hold approximately 6.2%. Material for sequencing was peripheral blood. Receptors were obtained from a man in his fifties or sixties who had recovered from COVID-19.

V and J are TRBV7-6 and TRBJ2-7; 7 nucleotides align to TRBD1. The CDR3 runs 15 residues. The junction had 4 bases not matched to a gene; V was cut back by 0 bases and J by 2 bases. Germline lookup yields CDR1 SGHVS and CDR2 FNYEAQ. CDR3 sequence: CASSLAQGITYEQYF. CDR3 bases: TGTGCCAGCAGCTTAGCACAGGGGATAACCTACGAGCAGTACTTC.

The J gene is TRBJ2-4, the V gene TRBV18, with D possibly being TRBD2 (5 bases). Trimming cost V 3 bases and J 7 bases, with 10 bases left between them. Germline assignment: CDR1 KGHSH and CDR2 LQKENI. The CDR3 covers 13 residues. The CDR3 DNA reads TGTGCCAGCTCACCCGGGCGGGTGAACATTCAGTACTTC. Translated, it gives CASSPGRVNIQYF.

The V and J genes are TRBV7-2 and TRBJ1-3, with D perhaps TRBD1 (6 bases). The CDR3 is 14 amino acids. In germline, CDR1 is SGHTA, CDR2 FQGNSA. V was clipped by 3 bases and J by 2 bases, with 8 bases between them. CDR3 DNA: TGTGCCAGCAGCTTCGGGACAACTGGAAACACCATATATTTT. Protein: CASSFGTTGNTIYF.

V gene TRBV5-6 combines with J gene TRBJ2-7; 10 bases are shared with TRBD1. V was pared by 1 base and J by 5 bases, with 6 bases of the junction left unmatched. The germline gives CDR1 SGHDT, CDR2 YYEEEE. The CDR3 runs 15 residues. The CDR3 here is CASSLPGTGADEQYF. The CDR3 DNA reads TGTGCCAGCAGCTTGCCCGGGACAGGGGCAGACGAGCAGTACTTC.

The rearrangement joins TRBV5-1 to TRBJ2-1; tentatively, D is TRBD2 (6 bases). The V end lost 1 base, the J end lost 5 bases, and 16 bases lay between the germline ends. The CDR3 sequence is 16 residues long. Looked up from germline, CDR1 is SGHRS and CDR2 is YFSETQ. The CDR3: CASSLSPGLKNNEQFF. CDR3 nucleotides: TGCGCCAGCAGCTTGTCCCCGGGACTTAAGAACAATGAGCAGTTCTTC.

J is TRBJ1-2 and V is TRBV12-3 or TRBV12-4, with D perhaps TRBD1 (6 bases). The ends were cut back, 6 bases at V and 8 bases at J, with 13 bases in the middle. The CDR3 runs 12 residues. CDR3 sequence reads: CASSTRGLGYTF. The CDR3, as DNA: TGTGCCAGCAGCACAAGGGGGTTGGGCTACACCTTC.

The genes are TRBV6-5 and TRBJ1-1, with TRBD1 as a possible D gene (5 bases). The CDR3 has 11 residues. The germline V gene has CDR1 MNHEY and CDR2 SVGAGI. Trimming stripped 6 bases from V and 5 bases from J, with 7 bases between. In DNA form, the CDR3 reads TGTGCCAGCAGACAGGCGACTGAAGCTTTCTTT. Protein product: CASRQATEAFF.

The chain is built from TRBV28 and TRBJ1-1, with D hard to call. Looked up from germline, CDR1 is MDHEN and CDR2 is SYDVKM. This CDR3 is built from 13 residues. The V end was cut by 7 bases, the J end by 1 base, with 10 bases between. The chain's CDR3 is CASTVGQNTEAFF. Written as DNA, the CDR3 is TGTGCCAGCACCGTTGGCCAGAACACTGAAGCTTTCTTT.

The rearrangement joins TRBV7-9 to TRBJ2-1; 11 nucleotides align to TRBD2. This CDR3 region has 17 residues. The germline V gene has CDR1 SEHNR and CDR2 FQNEAQ (reference sequence). The V gene end was trimmed by 5 bases and the J gene end by 6 bases; junction bases not matched to a gene: 12. The CDR3 spells CASSPAGTSGGLNEQFF. As DNA, the CDR3 is TGTGCCAGCAGCCCGGCTGGGACTAGCGGAGGCCTCAATGAGCAGTTCTTC. Full variable domain (missing parts from reference TRBV7-9 and TRBJ2-1): DTGVSQNPRHKITKRGQNVTFRCDPISEHNRLYWYRQTLGQGPEFLTYFQNEAQLEKSRLLSDRFSAERPKGSFSTLEIQRTEQGDSAMYLCASSPAGTSGGLNEQFFGPGTRLTVL.

CDR3 amino acids: CATSDPGQDWQYF. The CDR3 DNA reads TGTGCCACCAGTGATCCGGGACAGGACTGGCAGTATTTT. The rearrangement links TRBV24-1 to TRBJ2-3; 8 bases agree with TRBD1. The CDR3 spans 13 residues. Trimming removed 3 bases from V and 11 bases from J; junction bases left unmatched: 6. Germline V lookup: CDR1 KGHDR, CDR2 SFDVKD.

This chain joins TRBV14 and TRBJ2-1; the match to TRBD2 covers 11 bases. This CDR3 is 16 amino acids long. CDR1 is SGHDN, CDR2 FVKESK, per germline. V gave up 0 bases and J gave up 8 bases; unmatched junction bases: 6. CDR3 nucleotide sequence: TGTGCCAGCAGCCAAGATGAGGCTAGCGGGAGGTATGAGCAGTTCTTC. This sequence encodes CASSQDEASGRYEQFF.

The chain joins TRBV11-2 to TRBJ2-7; D is perhaps TRBD1 (6 bases). CDR1 SGHAT and CDR2 FQNNGV come from the germline V gene. The CDR3 runs to 14 residues. V was clipped by 7 bases and J by 3 bases, with 16 bases between them. The CDR3 spells CASTSLGGLYEQYF. CDR3 DNA: TGTGCCAGCACCTCCCTAGGGGGTCTCTACGAGCAGTACTTC.

The chain is built from TRBV5-1 and TRBJ1-6; 10 nucleotides line up with TRBD1. The CDR3 loop spans 16 amino acids. Trimming removed 3 bases from V and 6 bases from J; junction bases left unmatched: 6. In germline, CDR1 is SGHRS, CDR2 YFSETQ. The CDR3 nucleotides are TGCGCCAGCAGCTCTCCTGACAGGGGGCCTAATTCACCCCTCCACTTT. This sequence encodes CASSSPDRGPNSPLHF. The full variable domain, in which reference TRBV5-1 and TRBJ1-6 provide the parts outside the CDR3, is KAGVTQTPRYLIKTRGQQVTLSCSPISGHRSVSWYQQTPGQGLQFLFEYFSETQRNKGNFPGRFSGRQFSNSRSEMNVSTLELGDSALYLCASSSPDRGPNSPLHFGNGTRLTVT.

The chain uses TRBV4-1 and TRBJ2-3; D may be TRBD1 (5 bases). Germline V gene sequence: CDR1 MGHRA, CDR2 YSYEKL. Deletions cut 1 base from V and 4 bases from J, with 12 bases between. This CDR3 contains 15 residues. The CDR3 sequence is CASSQVGQGPDTQYF. CDR3 coding DNA: TGCGCCAGCAGCCAAGTTGGGCAGGGCCCAGATACGCAGTATTTT.

The chain joins TRBV28 to TRBJ2-3, with D possibly being TRBD1 (5 bases). In germline, CDR1 is MDHEN, CDR2 SYDVKM. V lost 3 bases, J lost 1 base, and 14 bases lay in between. This CDR3 is 16 amino acids long. The CDR3 reads CASSLVGLGRTDTQYF. The CDR3 DNA reads as TGTGCCAGCAGTTTGGTGGGGCTTGGTCGCACAGATACGCAGTATTTT.

This chain links TRBV27 with TRBJ1-6, with D maybe TRBD1 (5 bases). The CDR3 loop spans 14 amino acids. The ends were cut back, 5 bases at V and 6 bases at J, with 11 bases in the middle. In germline, CDR1 is MNHEY, CDR2 SMNVEV (reference sequence). CDR3 DNA sequence: TGTGCCAGCAGTCTCAGGGTTTTTAATTCACCCCTCCACTTT. Translating gives CASSLRVFNSPLHF.

V usage is TRBV14 and J usage is TRBJ2-3; a possible D gene is TRBD1 (6 bases). Germline V gene data show CDR1 as SGHDN and CDR2 as FVKESK. V was shortened by 4 bases and J by 0 bases, with 11 bases between the two germline ends. This CDR3 region has 15 residues. CDR3 coding DNA: TGTGCCAGCAGCCCGGGACACCTTAGCACAGATACGCAGTATTTT. Translation: CASSPGHLSTDTQYF. Supplemented by reference TRBV14 and TRBJ2-3, the full variable domain reads EAGVTQFPSHSVIEKGQTVTLRCDPISGHDNLYWYRRVMGKEIKFLLHFVKESKQDESGMPNNRFLAERTGGTYSTLKVQPAELEDSGVYFCASSPGHLSTDTQYFGPGTRLTVL.

The gene calls are TRBV7-2 and TRBJ2-7, with TRBD2 identical over 7 bases. The CDR3 contains 16 residues. With 4 bases clipped from V and 0 bases from J, the junction kept 9 bases outside the gene matches. The germline CDR1 and CDR2 sequences are SGHTA and FQGNSA. CDR3 bases: TGTGCCAGCAGCTCCCCTTGGGGCGGGAGCTCCTACGAGCAGTACTTC. Amino acid sequence: CASSSPWGGSSYEQYF.

The chain has TRBV28 and TRBJ1-5; TRBD1 might be the D (5 bases). The CDR3 spans 14 residues. CDR1 and CDR2 (germline): MDHEN, SYDVKM. V shed 5 bases and J shed 7 bases, with 15 bases lying between them. CDR3 bases: TGTGCCAGCAGTAATCCGACAGTAAGCCAGCCCCAGCATTTT. This codes for CASSNPTVSQPQHF. Filled out from reference TRBV28 and TRBJ1-5, the complete variable domain reads DVKVTQSSRYLVKRTGEKVFLECVQDMDHENMFWYRQDPGLGLRLIYFSYDVKMKEKGDIPEGYSVSREKKERFSLILESASTNQTSMYLCASSNPTVSQPQHFGDGTRLSIL.